The 3 T cell receptor beta chains below come from one sample, sequenced in a study of T-cell memory formation after mild COVID-19. TCRdb recomputed calls from the 5' RACE reads with MiXCR, one row per CDR3 protein. The repertoire consists of around 300,000 distinct CDR3 sequences, with around 15% occurring once and the leading ten covering over 20%. Sequences were obtained from PBMCs or a T cell subset sorted from them (not recorded which). Every receptor here comes from a young man who had mild COVID-19 (a few samples of this study predate the infection). Cell type and time point are not known.

V usage is TRBV5-1 and J usage is TRBJ2-1, with D perhaps TRBD2 (6 bases). The CDR3 length is 15 residues. Germline-derived CDR1 and CDR2 are SGHRS and YFSETQ. The V end was cut by 3 bases, the J end by 0 bases, with 10 bases between. The CDR3 DNA sequence: TGCGCCAGCAGCTCGGACTACCTCTCCTACAATGAGCAGTTCTTC. Amino acid sequence: CASSSDYLSYNEQFF.

This clonotype was observed a handful of times. The chain couples TRBV7-3 to TRBJ1-1; TRBD1 aligns across 8 bases. Germline trimming cut 6 bases from V and 1 base from J; bases unmatched to any gene: 7. The length of the CDR3 is 15 residues. Germline lookup yields CDR1 SGHTA and CDR2 FQGTGA. This chain's CDR3 is CASSEGGQANTEAFF. The CDR3 bases are TGTGCCAGCAGTGAAGGGGGACAGGCGAACACTGAAGCTTTCTTT.

This clonotype has at least ten counts. The V call is TRBV18, the J call TRBJ1-2; D call uncertain. This CDR3 has 13 residues. Germline CDR1 reads KGHSH; CDR2 reads LQKENI. V was shortened by 3 bases and J by 4 bases, with 9 bases between the two germline ends. CDR3 bases: TGTGCCAGCTCACCGGAATCAGCCTATGGCTACACCTTC. This encodes CASSPESAYGYTF.